This passage covers 27 T cell receptor beta chains from one sample sequenced in a study of T cell responses to AZD1222 COVID-19 vaccine. Clones were sequenced by immunoSEQ multiplex PCR, and TCRdb holds only the in-frame ones, with some missing. The table includes about 110,000 clones, around 85% detected once. Specimen: peripheral blood, collected on day 0 of AZD1222 vaccination. The receptors stem from an adult in good health.

The sample holds a few counts of this clone. V is TRBV12-3 or TRBV12-4 and J is TRBJ1-1, with D perhaps matching TRBD1 (5 bases). V was clipped by 6 bases and J by 6 bases, with 11 bases between them. The CDR3 extends over 12 amino acids. The CDR3 sequence is CASRWGGSEAFF. CDR3 nucleotide sequence: TGTGCCAGCAGGTGGGGGGGGTCTGAAGCTTTCTTT.

The rearrangement uses TRBV28 and TRBJ1-1; perhaps TRBD1 as D (5 bases). Germline values: CDR1 MDHEN, CDR2 SYDVKM. V dropped 7 bases and J dropped 4 bases, with 16 bases sitting between them. The CDR3 covers 14 residues. CDR3: CASTTTHGGTEAFF. The DNA for the CDR3 is TGTGCCAGCACCACGACCCATGGGGGCACTGAAGCTTTCTTT. Together with reference TRBV28 and TRBJ1-1, the CDR3 gives the full variable domain: DVKVTQSSRYLVKRTGEKVFLECVQDMDHENMFWYRQDPGLGLRLIYFSYDVKMKEKGDIPEGYSVSREKKERFSLILESASTNQTSMYLCASTTTHGGTEAFFGQGTRLTVV.

The V gene is TRBV5-1, the J gene TRBJ1-3; D uncertain. The CDR3 loop spans 14 amino acids. CDR1 is SGHRS, CDR2 YFSETQ, per germline. Trimming took 4 bases from V and 0 from J, leaving 8 bases between them. CDR3 in DNA: TGCGCCAGCAGCCCGTCGTTCTCTGGAAACACCATATATTTT. It codes for CASSPSFSGNTIYF.

The rearrangement joins TRBV7-2 to TRBJ2-7; 8 bases map to TRBD2. Germline V lookup: CDR1 SGHTA, CDR2 FQGNSA. V was pared by 6 bases and J by 3 bases, with 16 bases of the junction left unmatched. This CDR3 spans 17 amino acids. CDR3 sequence reads: CASRGLAERVGGYEQYF. For the CDR3, the DNA is TGTGCCAGCAGAGGACTAGCAGAGAGGGTGGGGGGCTACGAGCAGTACTTC.

The rearrangement uses TRBV18 and TRBJ2-1; no clear D gene. Trimming took off 3 bases at V and 7 bases at J, with 10 bases between the two ends. The CDR3 loop spans 13 amino acids. Germline-derived CDR1 and CDR2 are KGHSH and LQKENI. CDR3 nucleotides: TGTGCCAGCTCACCTTGGGTCCAAAATGAGCAGTTCTTC. It specifies CASSPWVQNEQFF.

This chain uses TRBV28 with TRBJ2-5; 13 nucleotides match TRBD2. V lost 6 bases and J lost 2; bases outside the gene matches: 12. This CDR3 is 18 amino acids long. Germline V gives CDR1 MDHEN, CDR2 SYDVKM. The CDR3 sequence is CASSPPPGLAGLQETQYF. CDR3 nucleotide sequence: TGTGCCAGCAGCCCCCCCCCGGGACTAGCGGGACTTCAAGAGACCCAGTACTTC.

The chain combines TRBV28 with TRBJ1-2; no clear D gene. CDR3 length equals 12 residues. Between the trimmed V and J ends, which lost 5 bases and 8 bases, there was a span of 12 bases. CDR1 and CDR2 (germline): MDHEN, SYDVKM. The CDR3 reads CASSGPVGGYTF. The CDR3 coding sequence is TGTGCCAGCAGTGGCCCCGTTGGGGGCTACACCTTC.

V is TRBV6-1 and J is TRBJ1-1; 9 positions agree with TRBD1. CDR3 length: 15 residues. V shed 3 bases, J shed 0 bases, and the junction held 2 bases outside the gene matches. Germline-derived CDR1 and CDR2 are MNHNS and SASEGT. This CDR3 is CASSDGTGLNTEAFF. CDR3 sequence (DNA): TGTGCCAGCAGTGATGGGACAGGGCTGAACACTGAAGCTTTCTTT.

In nucleotides, the CDR3 is TGTGCCAGTAGTATAGTTGGGGGGGGCAATCAGCCCCAGCATTTT. This gives the protein CASSIVGGGNQPQHF. The rearrangement uses TRBV19 and TRBJ1-5, with D possibly TRBD1 on 5 matching bases. The CDR3 is made up of 15 amino acids. Trimming left V 1 base short and J 2 bases short, with 9 bases between. Germline-derived CDR1 and CDR2 are LNHDA and SQIVND (reference sequence). Full variable domain (rest looked up from reference TRBV19 and TRBJ1-5): DGGITQSPKYLFRKEGQNVTLSCEQNLNHDAMYWYRQDPGQGLRLIYYSQIVNDFQKGDIAEGYSVSREKKESFPLTVTSAQKNPTAFYLCASSIVGGGNQPQHFGDGTRLSIL.

This chain connects TRBV29-1 to TRBJ2-7, with 13 bases aligning to TRBD2. This CDR3 is built from 15 residues. The J segment lost 2 bases and the V segment lost 4 bases, leaving 5 bases of the junction unmatched. The germline gives CDR1 SQVTM, CDR2 ANQGSEA. Here the CDR3 DNA reads TGCAGCGTTGTACCGACTAGCGGGGGGCCCTACGAGCAGTACTTC. The encoded protein is CSVVPTSGGPYEQYF.

V gene TRBV7-2 combines with J gene TRBJ1-4; 8 nucleotides match TRBD1. The CDR3 loop spans 15 amino acids. V trimming: 3 bases; J trimming: 6 bases; junction bases outside the gene matches: 6. Germline V CDR1 and CDR2: SGHTA, FQGNSA. The CDR3: CASSLDRVEYEKLFF. The CDR3 nucleotides are TGTGCCAGCAGCTTGGACAGGGTGGAGTATGAAAAACTGTTTTTT.

The V gene is TRBV2, the J gene TRBJ1-5; D unclear. Germline loops: CDR1 SNHLY, CDR2 FYNNEI. The CDR3 runs to 14 residues. Trimming removed 6 bases from V and 2 bases from J, with 11 bases in between. This CDR3 is CASRGPSGNQPQHF. In DNA, the CDR3 is TGTGCCAGCAGGGGCCCATCGGGCAATCAGCCCCAGCATTTT.

In nucleotides, the CDR3 is TGTGCCAGCAGCAAGGGACAGCTTTTTGACAATGAGCAGTTCTTC. It codes for CASSKGQLFDNEQFF. The rearrangement links TRBV5-8 to TRBJ2-1, with 7 bases lining up with TRBD1. The J segment lost 5 bases and the V segment lost 4 bases, leaving 9 bases of the junction unmatched. Per germline, CDR1 SGHTS and CDR2 YDEGEE. The CDR3 is made up of 15 amino acids.

CDR3 amino acids: CASRRDYNQPQHF. In nucleotides, the CDR3 is TGTGCCAGCAGACGGGATTACAATCAGCCCCAGCATTTT. The genes are TRBV6-5 and TRBJ1-5, with unresolved D. Germline V lookup: CDR1 MNHEY, CDR2 SVGAGI. This CDR3 region has 13 residues. Between the trimmed V and J ends, which lost 6 bases and 3 bases, there was a span of 9 bases.

Turning to this clone: The junction does not match germline at one end; this may be a read error. This chain links TRBV5-4 with TRBJ2-4; TRBD1 matches at 10 bases. The CDR3 consists of 17 residues. Germline CDR1 SGHNT, CDR2 YYREEE (reference sequence). The CDR3: CASSLGDRGKAKNIQYF. The CDR3 region has the DNA TGTGCCAGCAGTTTGGGGGACAGGGGTAAGGCCAAAAACATTCAGTACTTC.

In DNA form, the CDR3 reads TGTGCCAGCAGCTTTTCGGGAGGACGCACCGGGGAGCTGTTTTTT. Amino acid sequence: CASSFSGGRTGELFF. The chain carries TRBV7-9 and TRBJ2-2; 7 nucleotides agree with TRBD2. CDR1 and CDR2 from the germline V gene are SEHNR and FQNEAQ (reference sequence). The CDR3 consists of 15 residues. The trim removed 3 bases at V and 4 bases at J, leaving 5 bases unmatched.

The J gene is TRBJ2-5, the V gene TRBV20-1; no definite D call. V lost 3 bases, J lost 9 bases, and 8 bases lay in between. CDR1 and CDR2 (germline): DFQATT, SNEGSKA (reference sequence). This CDR3 is 10 amino acids long. CDR3 amino acids: CSASPMAQYF. CDR3 in DNA: TGCAGTGCTAGCCCGATGGCCCAGTACTTC.

J is TRBJ1-2 and V is TRBV13; TRBD1 might be the D (5 bases). Germline values: CDR1 PRHDT, CDR2 FYEKMQ (reference sequence). V lost 2 bases and J 1 base, leaving 11 bases between the germline ends. This CDR3 is 15 amino acids long. This CDR3 reads CASSLRVGDNYGYTF. In DNA form, the CDR3 reads TGTGCCAGCAGCTTACGGGTAGGGGATAACTATGGCTACACCTTC.

This clone was observed a few times. The chain employs TRBV2 and TRBJ2-7; no firm D call. The germline V gene encodes CDR1 SNHLY and CDR2 FYNNEI. V dropped 6 bases and J dropped 3 bases, with 9 bases sitting between them. This CDR3 spans 12 amino acids. The CDR3 nucleotides are TGTGCCAGCAGACGGAGCGACTACGAGCAGTACTTC. As protein: CASRRSDYEQYF.

The chain couples TRBV27 to TRBJ2-7; the match to TRBD1 covers 8 bases. Germline CDR1 is MNHEY and CDR2 is SMNVEV (reference sequence). V shed 6 bases, J shed 0 bases, and the junction held 4 bases outside the gene matches. The CDR3 spans 14 residues. CDR3 in amino acids: CASSQDRDSYEQYF. For the CDR3, the DNA is TGTGCCAGCAGCCAGGACAGGGACTCCTACGAGCAGTACTTC.

This clone has just one count. The gene calls are TRBV12-3 or TRBV12-4 and TRBJ1-1; D not certain. The CDR3 contains 13 residues. V shed 3 bases and J shed 2 bases, with 7 bases lying between them. The CDR3 sequence is CASSFSVNTEAFF. The CDR3 DNA reads as TGTGCCAGCAGTTTTTCCGTAAACACTGAAGCTTTCTTT.

V gene TRBV24-1 combines with J gene TRBJ1-5; TRBD1 aligns across 8 bases. The junction had 10 bases not matched to a gene; V was cut back by 6 bases and J by 4 bases. The CDR3 covers 16 residues. Looked up from germline, CDR1 is KGHDR and CDR2 is SFDVKD. CDR3 amino acids: CATSPTGEAGNQPQHF. CDR3 coding DNA: TGTGCCACCAGTCCGACAGGGGAGGCTGGAAATCAGCCCCAGCATTTT.

The genes are TRBV19 and TRBJ2-7; TRBD2 might be the D (5 bases). Trimming removed 1 base at V and 0 bases at J, with 7 bases between. The CDR3 runs to 14 residues. Germline V gives CDR1 LNHDA, CDR2 SQIVND (reference sequence). The CDR3: CASSIAGSSYEQYF. CDR3 nucleotides: TGTGCCAGTAGTATAGCGGGGAGCTCCTACGAGCAGTACTTC.

V gene TRBV28 combines with J gene TRBJ1-2, with 8 bases lining up with TRBD1. J was trimmed by 2 bases and V by 5 bases; bases with no gene match: 7. The CDR3 has 15 amino acids. The germline gives CDR1 MDHEN, CDR2 SYDVKM. The CDR3 here is CASSTQTGANYGYTF. CDR3 nucleotide sequence: TGTGCCAGCAGTACCCAGACAGGGGCAAACTATGGCTACACCTTC.

The rearrangement uses TRBV28 and TRBJ1-4; D is unresolved. Per germline, CDR1 MDHEN and CDR2 SYDVKM. The CDR3 has 11 residues. Trimming removed 7 bases at V and 10 bases at J, with 10 bases between. This chain's CDR3 is CASTRGVKLFF. The CDR3 DNA sequence: TGTGCCAGCACCAGAGGTGTAAAACTGTTTTTT.

The chain combines TRBV2 with TRBJ2-7, with TRBD2 matching over 10 bases. V shed 4 bases and J 6 bases; nucleotides not matched to a gene: 6. Germline loops: CDR1 SNHLY, CDR2 FYNNEI. The CDR3 contains 14 residues. The CDR3 bases are TGTGCCAGCAGTGGTCCTAGCGGGAGTGGCGAGCAGTACTTC. Its translation: CASSGPSGSGEQYF.

The chain carries TRBV24-1 and TRBJ1-2; 7 bases match TRBD1. The germline V gene has CDR1 KGHDR and CDR2 SFDVKD. Trimming took 3 bases from V and 3 from J; bases not matched to a gene: 6. The CDR3 spans 15 residues. The CDR3 DNA reads TGTGCCACCAGTGATAGGGAGGGGGCGTACTATGGCTACACCTTC. This encodes CATSDREGAYYGYTF.